A single sample is the source of the 4 T cell receptor beta chains below, sequenced in a study of blood T cells in healthy people across ages. A second PCR, run for about 7 to 11 cycles, used a sample-barcoded 5' primer plus a J-beta primer mix. TCRdb reprocessed the 5' RACE reads via MiXCR and lists one record per CDR3 protein. The sample gives about 940,000 distinct CDR3 sequences, about 48% of which show up once; around 15% is in the top ten. Sequenced: blood. These receptors all come from a man aged 25 to 40 in good health.

The chain is built from TRBV29-1 and TRBJ2-7; D may be TRBD2 (6 bases). V gave up 6 bases and J gave up 4 bases, with 16 bases separating them. The CDR3 extends over 13 amino acids. Germline V gene lookup returns CDR1 SQVTM and CDR2 ANQGSEA. The CDR3 here is CSVGLATGYEQYF. The CDR3 DNA reads TGCAGCGTGGGTCTAGCGACTGGGTACGAGCAGTACTTC.

V usage is TRBV20-1 and J usage is TRBJ1-5; no definite D call. CDR1 and CDR2 (germline): DFQATT, SNEGSKA (reference sequence). This CDR3 spans 13 amino acids. Trimming removed 5 bases at V and 0 bases at J, with 8 bases between. The CDR3 DNA follows: TGCAGTGCTCCACAGAATAGCAATCAGCCCCAGCATTTT. This translates into CSAPQNSNQPQHF.

This clonotype was seen a handful of times. This chain connects TRBV7-2 to TRBJ2-7; 9 bases match TRBD1. This CDR3 has 14 residues. V lost 4 bases and J lost 6; bases outside the gene matches: 7. Germline CDR1 SGHTA, CDR2 FQGNSA. The CDR3 region is CASSWGQGKSEQYF. The CDR3 region has the DNA TGTGCCAGCAGCTGGGGACAGGGTAAGAGCGAGCAGTACTTC.

Of note for this clonotype: A read error may produce the germline difference seen at one junction end. CDR3 DNA sequence: TGTGCCAACAGTTTATCGCCAGGAGGGAGAGGGGAGACCCAGTACTTC. Residues: CANSLSPGGRGETQYF. The rearrangement uses TRBV27 and TRBJ2-7, with D possibly matching TRBD2 (6 bases). The last part of the DNA fits TRBJ2-5 better; the J call may be wrong. Germline values: CDR1 MNHEY, CDR2 SMNVEV (reference sequence). This CDR3 comprises 16 residues.